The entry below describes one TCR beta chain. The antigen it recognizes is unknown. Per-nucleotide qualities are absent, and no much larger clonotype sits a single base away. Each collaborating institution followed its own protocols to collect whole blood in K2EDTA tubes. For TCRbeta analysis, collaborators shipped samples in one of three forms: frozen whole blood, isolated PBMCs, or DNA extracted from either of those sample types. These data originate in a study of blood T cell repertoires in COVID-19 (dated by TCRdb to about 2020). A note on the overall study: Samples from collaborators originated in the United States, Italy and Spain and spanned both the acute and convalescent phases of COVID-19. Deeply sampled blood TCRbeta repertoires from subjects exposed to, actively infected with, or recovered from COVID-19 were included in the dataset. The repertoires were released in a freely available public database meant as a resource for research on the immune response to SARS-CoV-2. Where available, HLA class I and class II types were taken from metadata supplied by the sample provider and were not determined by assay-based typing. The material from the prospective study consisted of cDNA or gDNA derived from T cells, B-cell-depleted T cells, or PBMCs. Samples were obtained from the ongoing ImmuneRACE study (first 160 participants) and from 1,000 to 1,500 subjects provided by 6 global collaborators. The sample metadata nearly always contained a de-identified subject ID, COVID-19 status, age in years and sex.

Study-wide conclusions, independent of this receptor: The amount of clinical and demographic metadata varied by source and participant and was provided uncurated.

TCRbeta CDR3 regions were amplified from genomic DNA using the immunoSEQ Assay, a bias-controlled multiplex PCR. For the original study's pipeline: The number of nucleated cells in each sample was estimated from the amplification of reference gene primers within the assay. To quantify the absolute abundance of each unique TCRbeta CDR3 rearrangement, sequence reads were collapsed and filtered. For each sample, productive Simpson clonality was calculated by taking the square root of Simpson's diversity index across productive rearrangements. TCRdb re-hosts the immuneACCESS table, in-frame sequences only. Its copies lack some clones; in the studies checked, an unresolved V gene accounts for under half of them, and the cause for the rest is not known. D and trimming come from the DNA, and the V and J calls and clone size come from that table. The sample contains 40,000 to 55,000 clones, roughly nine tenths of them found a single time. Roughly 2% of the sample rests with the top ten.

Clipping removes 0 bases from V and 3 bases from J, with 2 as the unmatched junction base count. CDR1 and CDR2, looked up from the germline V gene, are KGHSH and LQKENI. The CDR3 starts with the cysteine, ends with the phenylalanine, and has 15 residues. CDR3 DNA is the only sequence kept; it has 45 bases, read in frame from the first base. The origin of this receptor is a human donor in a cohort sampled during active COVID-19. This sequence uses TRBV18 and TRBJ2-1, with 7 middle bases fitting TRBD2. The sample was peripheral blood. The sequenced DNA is TGTGCCAGCTCACCACCGGCTAGCGGCTACAATGAGCAGTTCTTC. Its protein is CASSPPASGYNEQFF.